Listed here are 7 T cell receptor beta chains from one sample, sequenced in a study of T cells in Graves' hyperthyroidism and ophthalmopathy. Regions amplified from RNA transcripts were the TCR beta CDR3 regions. The primer set for the first-round RT-PCR of the TCR CDR3 was HTBI. TCRdb re-derived calls from the multiplex PCR reads in MiXCR, one entry per CDR3 protein. The sample consists of roughly 290,000 distinct CDR3 sequences, approximately 14% of them appearing once. The sample was blood. The receptors here all came from a woman in her thirties or forties with Graves' hyperthyroidism.

This clonotype has a handful of counts. This chain connects TRBV6-1 to TRBJ2-1, with no clear D. V shed 7 bases and J shed 2 bases, with 12 bases lying between them. The CDR3 has 14 amino acids. CDR1 is MNHNS, CDR2 SASEGT, per germline. CDR3 region: CASKGGVAYNEQFF. CDR3 sequence (DNA): TGTGCCAGCAAAGGTGGAGTCGCCTACAATGAGCAGTTCTTC.

This clonotype occurred a few times. The V call is TRBV28, the J call TRBJ2-3, with TRBD2 matching 7 bases. The trim removed 6 bases at V and 2 bases at J, leaving 2 bases unmatched. The germline V gene has CDR1 MDHEN and CDR2 SYDVKM. The CDR3 contains 13 residues. In DNA form, the CDR3 reads TGTGCCAGCAGGGGGACTATCACAGATACGCAGTATTTT. Amino acid sequence: CASRGTITDTQYF.

Many counts were recorded for this clonotype. This CDR3 is CSARGTSGNEQYF. The CDR3 coding sequence is TGCAGTGCCCGAGGGACTAGCGGGAACGAGCAGTACTTC. The chain couples TRBV20-1 to TRBJ2-7; 13 nucleotides match TRBD2. CDR1 DFQATT and CDR2 SNEGSKA come from the germline V gene (reference sequence). V trimming: 6 bases; J trimming: 5 bases; junction bases outside the gene matches: 4. The CDR3 loop spans 13 amino acids.

This clonotype was detected ten times or more. This CDR3 is CASSQGRTRYTF. The CDR3 region has the DNA TGTGCCAGCAGCCAAGGCAGGACTCGCTACACCTTC. The chain combines TRBV3-1 with TRBJ1-2; D ambiguous. With 1 base removed from V and 9 bases from J, the gap between germline ends came to 9 bases. The CDR3 contains 12 residues. In germline, CDR1 is LGHDT, CDR2 YNNKEL (reference sequence). The variable domain in full, with the rest retrieved from reference TRBV3-1 and TRBJ1-2, is DTAVSQTPKYLVTQMGNDKSIKCEQNLGHDTMYWYKQDSKKFLKIMFSYNNKELIINETVPNRFSPKSPDKAHLNLHINSLELGDSAVYFCASSQGRTRYTFGSGTRLTVV.

J is TRBJ2-1 and V is TRBV6-1, with D perhaps matching TRBD2 (6 bases). Trimming removed 4 bases at V and 2 bases at J, with 15 bases between. CDR1 and CDR2 from the germline V gene are MNHNS and SASEGT. CDR3 length: 16 residues. The CDR3 DNA is TGTGCCAGCAGTGGGGGGTCCGGAGGGCCCTACAATGAGCAGTTCTTC. Translation: CASSGGSGGPYNEQFF.

This clonotype appeared many times. The V and J genes are TRBV2 and TRBJ2-5; D gene uncertain. V was shortened by 3 bases and J by 5 bases, with 4 bases between the two germline ends. Germline CDR1 SNHLY, CDR2 FYNNEI. The CDR3 consists of 11 residues. The CDR3 nucleotides are TGTGCCAGCAGTGACTTGGAGACCCAGTACTTC. This gives the protein CASSDLETQYF.

This clonotype was observed once. V usage is TRBV10-3 and J usage is TRBJ1-1; 7 bases are shared with TRBD1. Germline V gene sequence: CDR1 ENHRY, CDR2 SYGVKD. CDR3 length equals 14 residues. V gave up 1 base and J gave up 1 base; unmatched junction bases: 0. The CDR3 sequence is CAISEYRGNTEAFF. CDR3 DNA sequence: TGTGCCATCAGTGAGTACAGGGGGAACACTGAAGCTTTCTTT.